What follows are 23 T cell receptor beta chains derived from one specimen sequenced in a study of vaccination and CD4 T cells after COVID-19. For these TCRs, the target antigens are not known. Sequencing of cultured CD4+ T cell DNA used the Oncomine TCR Beta short-read assay. TCRdb ran MiXCR on the PCR reads and lists one entry per CDR3 protein. Altogether under 20,000 distinct CDR3 sequences are present, approximately 38% being singletons, with the ten largest covering 13% to 15%. Treatment: approximately 11-day PBMC culture with coronavirus spike peptide pools or control peptides (ViraFEST assay). What was sequenced was cultured CD4+ T cells from blood. The receptors shown here come from a human donor with COVID-19.

This clonotype was recorded a few times. The rearrangement joins TRBV15 to TRBJ2-3; 7 nucleotides align to TRBD1. V was pared by 5 bases and J by 5 bases, with 1 base of the junction left unmatched. Looked up from germline, CDR1 is LNHNV and CDR2 is YYDKDF (reference sequence). This CDR3 contains 12 residues. The CDR3 nucleotides are TGTGCCACCAGCCAGGGGGAAGATACGCAGTATTTT. Protein: CATSQGEDTQYF.

The rearrangement links TRBV7-8 to TRBJ1-2; TRBD1 might be the D (5 bases). CDR1 and CDR2 (germline): SGHVS, FQNEAQ. The CDR3 length is 13 residues. V gave up 4 bases and J gave up 4 bases, with 10 bases separating them. CDR3 protein: CASSSGLGYGYTF. CDR3 in DNA: TGTGCCAGCAGCTCGGGACTCGGCTATGGCTACACCTTC.

The chain is built from TRBV27 and TRBJ2-7; 9 bases fit TRBD1. The CDR3 has 15 residues. Germline assignment: CDR1 MNHEY and CDR2 SMNVEV (reference sequence). The junction had 9 bases not matched to a gene; V was cut back by 6 bases and J by 3 bases. This chain's CDR3 is CASSETGTGRYEQYF. The CDR3 DNA reads as TGTGCCAGCAGCGAAACTGGGACAGGGCGCTACGAGCAGTACTTC.

CDR3: CSASGLAGGPRNEQFF. In DNA form, the CDR3 reads TGCAGTGCTAGTGGCCTAGCGGGGGGGCCGCGTAATGAGCAGTTCTTC. The V call is TRBV20-1, the J call TRBJ2-1, with 12 bases fitting TRBD2. CDR3 length: 16 amino acids. J lost 7 bases, V lost 3 bases, and 10 bases had no gene match. Germline values: CDR1 DFQATT, CDR2 SNEGSKA (reference sequence).

The chain has TRBV12-3 or TRBV12-4 and TRBJ1-1; D may be TRBD1 (5 bases). The V gene lost 6 bases and the J gene lost 5 bases, with 13 bases spanning the gap. The CDR3 length is 13 residues. The DNA of the CDR3 is TGTGCCAGCAGCGGGACTTCTAGAACTGAAGCTTTCTTT. Amino acid sequence: CASSGTSRTEAFF.

This CDR3 is CSATTMEETQYF. In nucleotides, the CDR3 is TGCAGTGCTACGACCATGGAAGAGACCCAGTACTTC. J is TRBJ2-5 and V is TRBV20-1; D unresolved. This CDR3 is 12 amino acids long. Germline V gene data show CDR1 as DFQATT and CDR2 as SNEGSKA (reference sequence). V lost 4 bases and J 3 bases, leaving 9 bases between the germline ends.

This sequence joins TRBV20-1 and TRBJ2-1, with 11 positions matching TRBD2. This CDR3 has 14 residues. V lost 8 bases and J lost 5; bases outside the gene matches: 8. Germline CDR1 DFQATT, CDR2 SNEGSKA (reference sequence). The CDR3 sequence is CSPRLAGSHNEQFF. CDR3 coding DNA: TGCAGTCCCCGACTAGCGGGGTCTCACAATGAGCAGTTCTTC.

The V call is TRBV19, the J call TRBJ1-5; D remains ambiguous. Germline CDR1 LNHDA, CDR2 SQIVND (reference sequence). This CDR3 spans 14 amino acids. V lost 0 bases and J lost 3, with 6 bases in between. The CDR3 region has the DNA TGTGCCAGTAGTATAGAGGGAGTCAATCAGCCCCAGCATTTT. The encoded protein is CASSIEGVNQPQHF.

This clonotype has just a few counts. J is TRBJ1-1 and V is TRBV11-3; D uncertain. The CDR3 covers 14 residues. Between the trimmed V and J ends, which lost 0 bases and 5 bases, there was a span of 10 bases. Per germline, CDR1 SGHNT and CDR2 YENEEA. As DNA, the CDR3 is TGTGCCAGCAGCTTAGATCTCACCGGGACTGAAGCTTTCTTT. Translation gives CASSLDLTGTEAFF.

J is TRBJ1-1 and V is TRBV29-1, with 9 bases identical to TRBD1. Germline CDR1 SQVTM, CDR2 ANQGSEA. V gave up 4 bases and J gave up 4 bases; unmatched junction bases: 10. The CDR3 totals 15 residues. The CDR3 is CSVGGTGRQVTEAFF. The CDR3 bases are TGCAGCGTTGGGGGGACAGGGAGGCAGGTCACTGAAGCTTTCTTT.

This clonotype was detected only a few times. This CDR3 reads CASSNGLAGGGDTQYF. The CDR3 DNA is TGTGCCAGCAGTAATGGACTAGCGGGGGGCGGGGATACGCAGTATTTT. The gene calls are TRBV6-2 or TRBV6-3 and TRBJ2-3, with TRBD2 identical over 14 bases. Trimming at V came to 5 bases and at J to 6 bases, leaving 7 bases not matched to a gene. This CDR3 is built from 16 residues. CDR1 MNHEY and CDR2 SVGEGT come from the germline V gene.

The V call is TRBV7-9, the J call TRBJ2-5; 9 nucleotides match TRBD1. The CDR3 length is 16 residues. V shed 1 base and J 3 bases; nucleotides not matched to a gene: 6. Germline V gives CDR1 SEHNR, CDR2 FQNEAQ (reference sequence). The CDR3 loop reads CASSLVRDRAKETQYF. The CDR3, as DNA: TGTGCCAGCAGCTTAGTGCGGGACAGGGCCAAAGAGACCCAGTACTTC.

The chain has TRBV18 and TRBJ2-2, with TRBD1 matching 7 bases. Germline CDR1 KGHSH, CDR2 LQKENI. This CDR3 region has 15 residues. The V gene end was trimmed by 6 bases and the J gene end by 0 bases; junction bases not matched to a gene: 4. This CDR3 reads CASSPTGTNTGELFF. The CDR3 nucleotides read TGTGCCAGCTCCCCGACAGGGACGAACACCGGGGAGCTGTTTTTT.

V and J are TRBV2 and TRBJ2-7; D ambiguous. Per germline, CDR1 SNHLY and CDR2 FYNNEI. The CDR3 totals 11 residues. The V end lost 3 bases, the J end lost 6 bases, and 6 bases lay between the germline ends. CDR3 sequence (DNA): TGTGCCAGCAGTGATGGAGTCGAGCAGTACTTC. Its translation: CASSDGVEQYF.

The CDR3 spells CASSLGVRAGHTGELFF. The DNA for the CDR3 is TGTGCCAGCAGCTTGGGGGTTCGGGCGGGGCACACCGGGGAGCTGTTTTTT. The rearrangement joins TRBV7-3 to TRBJ2-2; maybe TRBD2 (6 bases). The germline gives CDR1 SGHTA, CDR2 FQGTGA. V was trimmed by 3 bases and J by 3 bases, leaving 17 bases between them. This CDR3 has 17 amino acids. The variable domain in full, with the rest retrieved from reference TRBV7-3 and TRBJ2-2, is GAGVSQTPSNKVTEKGKYVELRCDPISGHTALYWYRQSLGQGPEFLIYFQGTGAADDSGLPNDRFFAVRPEGSVSTLKIQRTERGDSAVYLCASSLGVRAGHTGELFFGEGSRLTVL.

This clonotype occurred a few times. V is TRBV20-1 and J is TRBJ2-2; 13 positions match TRBD2. Germline V gives CDR1 DFQATT, CDR2 SNEGSKA (reference sequence). This CDR3 is 19 amino acids long. J was trimmed by 2 bases and V by 6 bases; bases with no gene match: 15. CDR3 DNA sequence: TGCAGTGCGACCGGCCCTACACTAGCGGGGGGGGGTAACACCGGGGAGCTGTTTTTT. Its protein is CSATGPTLAGGGNTGELFF.

The V and J genes are TRBV9 and TRBJ2-5; 10 nucleotides line up with TRBD2. Losses at the gene ends were 1 base for V and 3 bases for J; bases not matched to a gene: 9. Germline CDR1 is SGDLS and CDR2 is YYNGEE. CDR3 size: 17 residues. This CDR3 is CASSVSLAGVREETQYF. Written as DNA, the CDR3 is TGTGCCAGCAGCGTATCGCTAGCGGGGGTAAGGGAAGAGACCCAGTACTTC.

The chain couples TRBV18 to TRBJ2-7, with 7 bases that match TRBD1. The CDR3 is 15 amino acids. The germline gives CDR1 KGHSH, CDR2 LQKENI. The trim removed 4 bases at V and 0 bases at J, leaving 6 bases unmatched. CDR3 sequence: CASSHGTESSYEQYF. CDR3 DNA sequence: TGTGCCAGCTCACATGGGACAGAGAGCTCCTACGAGCAGTACTTC. Full variable domain (outside the CDR3, taken from reference TRBV18 and TRBJ2-7): NAGVMQNPRHLVRRRGQEARLRCSPMKGHSHVYWYRQLPEEGLKFMVYLQKENIIDESGMPKERFSAEFPKEGPSILRIQQVVRGDSAAYFCASSHGTESSYEQYFGPGTRLTVT.

A few counts support this clonotype. J is TRBJ2-3 and V is TRBV6-2 or TRBV6-3, with 8 bases matching TRBD2. The CDR3 is 14 amino acids. Unmatched junction bases numbered 8, after V lost 6 bases and J lost 6 bases. Germline CDR1 is MNHEY and CDR2 is SVGEGT. In DNA form, the CDR3 reads TGTGCCAGCAGGCGGAGCGGGGGTGAGGATACGCAGTATTTT. It encodes CASRRSGGEDTQYF.

The chain has TRBV20-1 and TRBJ1-2; a possible D gene is TRBD1 (5 bases). The V gene's germline CDR1 is DFQATT and CDR2 SNEGSKA (reference sequence). The CDR3 loop spans 13 amino acids. Trimming cost V 4 bases and J 6 bases, with 15 bases left between them. The CDR3 reads CSATNEGSHGYTF. DNA for the CDR3: TGCAGTGCTACGAACGAGGGGAGCCATGGCTACACCTTC.

The gene calls are TRBV6-1 and TRBJ1-1, with a weak D call TRBD1 (5 bases). The CDR3 is made up of 17 amino acids. CDR1 MNHNS and CDR2 SASEGT come from the germline V gene. Trimming cost V 6 bases and J 0 bases, with 20 bases left between them. CDR3 region: CASSTGGYRDLNTEAFF. As DNA, the CDR3 is TGTGCCAGCAGCACCGGAGGTTATAGGGACTTGAACACTGAAGCTTTCTTT.

The V and J genes are TRBV2 and TRBJ2-7, with 9 bases matching TRBD1. The CDR3 is made up of 15 amino acids. V was pared by 5 bases and J by 4 bases, with 9 bases of the junction left unmatched. Germline V gene sequence: CDR1 SNHLY, CDR2 FYNNEI. CDR3 amino acids: CASSNRDRVPYEQYF. CDR3 sequence (DNA): TGTGCCAGCAGTAACCGGGACAGGGTCCCTTACGAGCAGTACTTC. The entire variable domain, with the rest obtained from reference TRBV2 and TRBJ2-7, is as follows: EPEVTQTPSHQVTQMGQEVILRCVPISNHLYFYWYRQILGQKVEFLVSFYNNEISEKSEIFDDQFSVERPDGSNFTLKIRSTKLEDSAMYFCASSNRDRVPYEQYFGPGTRLTVT.

The rearrangement links TRBV19 to TRBJ1-2; TRBD1 matches at 8 bases. The ends lost 10 bases at V and 6 bases at J; junction bases unmatched: 7. This CDR3 spans 12 amino acids. Germline V lookup: CDR1 LNHDA, CDR2 SQIVND (reference sequence). The CDR3 loop is CAIPGQGHGYTF. Written as DNA, the CDR3 is TGTGCCATCCCTGGACAGGGTCATGGCTACACCTTC.